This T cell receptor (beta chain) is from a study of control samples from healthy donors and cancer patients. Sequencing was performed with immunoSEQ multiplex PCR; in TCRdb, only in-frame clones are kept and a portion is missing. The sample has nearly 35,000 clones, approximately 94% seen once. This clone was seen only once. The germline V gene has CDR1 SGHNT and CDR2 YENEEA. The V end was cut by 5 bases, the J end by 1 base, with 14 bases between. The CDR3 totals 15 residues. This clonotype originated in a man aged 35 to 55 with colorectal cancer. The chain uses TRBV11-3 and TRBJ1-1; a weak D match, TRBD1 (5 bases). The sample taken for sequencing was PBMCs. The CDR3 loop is CASSRPGEPNTEAFF. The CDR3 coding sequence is TGTGCCAGCAGCCGCCCGGGGGAACCGAACACTGAAGCTTTCTTT.